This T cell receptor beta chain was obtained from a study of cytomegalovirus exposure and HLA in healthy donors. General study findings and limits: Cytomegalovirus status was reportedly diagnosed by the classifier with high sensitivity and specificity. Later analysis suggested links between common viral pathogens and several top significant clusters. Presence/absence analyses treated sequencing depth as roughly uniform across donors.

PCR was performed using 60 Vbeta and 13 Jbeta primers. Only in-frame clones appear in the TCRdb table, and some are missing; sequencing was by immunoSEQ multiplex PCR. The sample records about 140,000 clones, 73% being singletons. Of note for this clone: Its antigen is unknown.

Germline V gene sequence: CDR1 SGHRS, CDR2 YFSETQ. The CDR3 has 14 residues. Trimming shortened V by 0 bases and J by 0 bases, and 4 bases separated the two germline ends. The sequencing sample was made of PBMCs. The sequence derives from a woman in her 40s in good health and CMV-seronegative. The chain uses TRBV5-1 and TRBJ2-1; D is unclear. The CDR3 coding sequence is TGCGCCAGCAGCTTGGCAGTCTCCTACAATGAGCAGTTCTTC. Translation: CASSLAVSYNEQFF.